The rows below give T cell receptor beta chains drawn from one sample of a study of blood T cells in healthy people across ages. TCRdb reanalysed the 5' RACE reads using MiXCR and keeps one entry per CDR3 protein. This sample carries approximately 2,000,000 distinct CDR3 sequences, about 39% of them seen once, and the ten largest clones take around 23%. The sample was blood. The receptors here all came from a human donor in good health. CDR3s include the opening cysteine and the closing phenylalanine or tryptophan.

>TRBJ2-1|TRBV29-1
CSVDQPRQGSSYNEQFF
>TRBJ2-1|TRBV4-3
CASSSKGGLLGNEQFF
>TRBJ2-2|TRBV7-3
CASSPHGETGELFF
>TRBJ2-3|TRBV6-5
CASRPLLATSTDTQYF
>TRBJ1-4|TRBV10-3
CAISDFPGDRSNEKLFF
>TRBJ1-1|TRBV18
CASSQIRGEGTEAFF
>-|TRBV20-1
CSAREGQPSSYEQYF
>TRBJ2-3|TRBV10-3
CAISESTSADTQYF
>TRBJ2-3|TRBV6-5
CASSSAGDTDTQYF
>TRBJ1-2|TRBV7-9
CASSLLQIHGYTF
>TRBJ2-3|TRBV12-3/TRBV12-4
CASSLAGADTEYF
>TRBJ2-7|TRBV6-6
CASSYAGQYYEQYF
>TRBJ2-1|TRBV20-1
CSAVGQGTDEQFF
>TRBJ1-5|TRBV7-2
CASSLRSERGSQPQHF
>TRBJ1-6|TRBV15
CATSRDVAGLHF
>TRBJ2-3|TRBV7-9
CASSLWEPGTDTQYF
>TRBJ2-1|TRBV29-1
CSVGVTSGNEQFF
>TRBJ2-5|TRBV20-1
CSANYLGQIQETQYF
>TRBJ2-3|TRBV7-3
CASSLKAASGVTDTQYF
>TRBJ1-5|TRBV28
CASSLWTAPDQPQHF
>TRBJ2-4|TRBV12-3/TRBV12-4
CASSLRPFQGEQYF
>TRBJ2-7|TRBV20-1
CSAIFSARGYEQYF
>TRBJ2-1|TRBV6-5
CASRRRLVGQYEQFF
>TRBJ2-5|TRBV9
CASSARNGETQYF
>TRBJ2-7|TRBV7-7
CASSLDGTGDYEQYF
>TRBJ1-1|TRBV4-2
CASSYSGASTTEAFF
>TRBJ1-1|TRBV7-6
CASSLALGWEAFF
>TRBJ2-5|TRBV3-1
CASSFRQGMRYF
>TRBJ1-1|TRBV5-1
CASSLAGGEIGAFF
>TRBJ2-5|TRBV7-2
CASSPTSRWETQYF
>TRBJ2-1|TRBV7-2
CASSTIYSGEQFF
>-|TRBV27
CASRPTSRGAETQYF
>TRBJ1-1|TRBV2
CASKLSGMNTEAFF
>TRBJ2-3|TRBV27
CASRVAGISTDTQYF
>TRBJ1-2|TRBV6-6
CASSNRDRGFYGYTF
>TRBJ2-7|TRBV4-3
CASSQDRQGYEQYF
>TRBJ1-2|TRBV28
CANSRPGPNLYGYTF
>TRBJ1-4|TRBV14
CASSQGPPREKPFF
>TRBJ1-1|TRBV20-1
CSARVAGPGANTEAFF
>TRBJ2-7|TRBV20-1
CSALQGPAYEQYF
>TRBJ2-3|TRBV20-1
CSAFGLSTDTQYF
>TRBJ2-6|TRBV7-2
CASSLALGTGANVLTF
>TRBJ1-5|TRBV7-8
CASSLVTGTQPQHF